This T cell receptor beta chain was retrieved from a study of T cells in Graves' hyperthyroidism and ophthalmopathy. Study overall: Peripheral blood collection took place at initial diagnosis, before any treatment.

Researchers defined stable Graves' hyperthyroidism as no ophthalmopathy progression within 18 months. A patient was excluded if there was uncontrolled infection, other autoimmune disease, pregnancy or lactation. A remark on this clonotype: No antigen is known for it.

Germline loops: CDR1 SGDLS, CDR2 YYNGEE. This CDR3 contains 16 residues. Trimming took 0 bases from V and 4 from J, leaving 14 bases between them. RNA transcripts were the template for amplifying TCR beta CDR3 regions. RT-PCR in the first round (using the HTBI primer set) targeted the TCR CDR3. TCRdb reanalysed the multiplex PCR reads using MiXCR and keeps one entry per CDR3 protein. The table shows about 740,000 distinct CDR3 sequences, with approximately 15% occurring only once. Study-wide results and limits: Blood samples included most of the expanded thyroid clonotypes exceeding 0.001.

Source material: blood. This sequence joins TRBV9 and TRBJ1-5, with D tentatively TRBD1 (5 bases). The sequence was collected from a woman between 18 and 30 years old with Graves' hyperthyroidism. The CDR3 reads CASSVGWEWGNQPQHF. In nucleotides, the CDR3 is TGTGCCAGCAGCGTAGGTTGGGAGTGGGGGAATCAGCCCCAGCATTTT.